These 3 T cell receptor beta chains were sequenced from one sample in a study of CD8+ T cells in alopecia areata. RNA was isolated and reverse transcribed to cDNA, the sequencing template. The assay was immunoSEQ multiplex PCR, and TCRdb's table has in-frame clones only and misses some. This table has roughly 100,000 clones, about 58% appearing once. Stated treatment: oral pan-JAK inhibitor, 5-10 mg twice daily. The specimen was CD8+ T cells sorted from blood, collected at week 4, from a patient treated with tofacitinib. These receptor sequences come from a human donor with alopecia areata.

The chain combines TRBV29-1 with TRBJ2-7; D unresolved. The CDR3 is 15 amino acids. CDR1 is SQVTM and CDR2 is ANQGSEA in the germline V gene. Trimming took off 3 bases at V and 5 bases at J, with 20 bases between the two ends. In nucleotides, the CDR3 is TGCAGCGTTGATGTGGGTCAAGAATACTCGGACGAGCAGTACTTC. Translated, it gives CSVDVGQEYSDEQYF.

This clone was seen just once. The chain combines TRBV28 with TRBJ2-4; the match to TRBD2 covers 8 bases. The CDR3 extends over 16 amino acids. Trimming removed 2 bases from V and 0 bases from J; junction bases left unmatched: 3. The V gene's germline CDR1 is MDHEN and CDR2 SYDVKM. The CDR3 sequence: CASSLNSGIAKNIQYF. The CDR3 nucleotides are TGTGCCAGCAGTTTAAATAGCGGGATAGCCAAAAACATTCAGTACTTC.

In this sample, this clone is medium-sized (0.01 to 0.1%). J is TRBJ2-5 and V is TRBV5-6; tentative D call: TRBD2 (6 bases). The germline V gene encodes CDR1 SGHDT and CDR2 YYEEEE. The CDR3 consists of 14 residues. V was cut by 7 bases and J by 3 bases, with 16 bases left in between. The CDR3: CASGGLTSEETQYF. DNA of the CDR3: TGTGCCAGCGGGGGACTCACTTCCGAAGAGACCCAGTACTTC.